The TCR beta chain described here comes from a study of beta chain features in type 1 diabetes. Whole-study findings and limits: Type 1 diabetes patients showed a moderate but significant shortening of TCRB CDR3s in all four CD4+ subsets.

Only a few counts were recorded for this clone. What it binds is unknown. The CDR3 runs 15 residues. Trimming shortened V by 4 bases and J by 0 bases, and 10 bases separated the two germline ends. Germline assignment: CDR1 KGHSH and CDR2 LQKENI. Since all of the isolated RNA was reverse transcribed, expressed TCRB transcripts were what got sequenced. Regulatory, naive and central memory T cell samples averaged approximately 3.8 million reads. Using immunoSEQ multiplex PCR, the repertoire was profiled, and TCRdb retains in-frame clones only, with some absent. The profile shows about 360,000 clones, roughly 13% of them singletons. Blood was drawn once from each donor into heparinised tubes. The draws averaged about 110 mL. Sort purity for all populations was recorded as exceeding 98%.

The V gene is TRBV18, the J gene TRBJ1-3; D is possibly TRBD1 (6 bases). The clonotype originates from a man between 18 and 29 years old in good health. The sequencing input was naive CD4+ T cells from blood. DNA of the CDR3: TGTGCCAGCTCACAAGGGACACCCTCTGGAAACACCATATATTTT. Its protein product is CASSQGTPSGNTIYF. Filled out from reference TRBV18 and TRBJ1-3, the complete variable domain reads NAGVMQNPRHLVRRRGQEARLRCSPMKGHSHVYWYRQLPEEGLKFMVYLQKENIIDESGMPKERFSAEFPKEGPSILRIQQVVRGDSAAYFCASSQGTPSGNTIYFGEGSWLTVV.